Listed here are 26 T cell receptor beta chains from one sample, sequenced in a study of regulatory T cells in long-lasting Graves disease. Regarding time point: newly diagnosed GD, antithyroid drugs for less than 3 months. The authors made the TCR library using RNA they extracted from PBMCs. iRepertoire HTBI primers and Arm-PCR of CDR3 regions built TCR beta libraries. From the multiplex PCR reads, TCRdb called clonotypes with MiXCR, one entry per CDR3 protein. This sample has around 450,000 distinct CDR3 sequences, with 15% found just once. The sample was also linked to a second study, of T cells in Graves' hyperthyroidism and ophthalmopathy.

This material consisted of peripheral blood mononuclear cells (PBMCs), taken at new diagnosis, from a patient treated with antithyroid drugs. Source of these receptors: a woman aged 40 to 50 with Graves disease.

This clonotype has only a few counts. The V gene is TRBV16, the J gene TRBJ1-5; D remains unclear. The CDR3 runs to 16 residues. V lost 4 bases and J 4 bases, leaving 17 bases between the germline ends. Germline CDR1 reads KGHSY; CDR2 reads FQNENV. The CDR3 nucleotides are TGTGCCAGCAGCCCCCAAGTGTCGGGTCCTAATCAGCCCCAGCATTTT. Protein sequence: CASSPQVSGPNQPQHF. Variable domain in full (rest from reference TRBV16 and TRBJ1-5): GEEVAQTPKHLVRGEGQKAKLYCAPIKGHSYVFWYQQVLKNEFKFLISFQNENVFDETGMPKERFSAKCLPNSPCSLEIQATKLEDSAVYFCASSPQVSGPNQPQHFGDGTRLSIL.

The J gene is TRBJ2-5, the V gene TRBV19; possibly TRBD2 for D (6 bases). Germline-derived CDR1 and CDR2 are LNHDA and SQIVND (reference sequence). The CDR3 consists of 14 residues. The V and J ends lost 4 bases and 1 base respectively, with 10 bases between them. CDR3 DNA: TGTGCCAGTAGTAGGCGGGAAATCCAAGAGACCCAGTACTTC. Translating gives CASSRREIQETQYF.

The V call is TRBV7-9, the J call TRBJ1-4; 7 bases map to TRBD1. The trim removed 5 bases at V and 7 bases at J, leaving 10 bases unmatched. Looked up from germline, CDR1 is SEHNR and CDR2 is FQNEAQ (reference sequence). The CDR3 spans 15 residues. The CDR3 nucleotides read TGTGCCAGCAGCAGGCGACAGGGAATAGGTGAAAAACTGTTTTTT. Translated: CASSRRQGIGEKLFF.

This clonotype was recorded at least ten times. This sequence joins TRBV28 and TRBJ2-2; no definite D call. The length of the CDR3 is 18 residues. V lost 5 bases to trimming and J lost 0 bases, with 19 bases between them. The V gene's germline CDR1 is MDHEN and CDR2 SYDVKM. The CDR3, as DNA: TGTGCCAGCAGTGTTAGGTTTCTATATTCCGCGAACACCGGGGAGCTGTTTTTT. It yields the protein CASSVRFLYSANTGELFF.

This clonotype was seen at least ten times. This chain joins TRBV3-1 and TRBJ1-4; D is uncertain. With 4 bases removed from V and 4 bases from J, the gap between germline ends came to 13 bases. This CDR3 region has 15 residues. The germline gives CDR1 LGHDT, CDR2 YNNKEL (reference sequence). This chain's CDR3 is CASSRWSGFNEKLFF. Written as DNA, the CDR3 is TGTGCCAGCAGCCGTTGGAGCGGGTTTAATGAAAAACTGTTTTTT.

This clonotype came up many times. The chain links TRBV27 to TRBJ2-7; 8 nucleotides align to TRBD1. This CDR3 spans 15 amino acids. The junction had 9 bases not matched to a gene; V was cut back by 5 bases and J by 3 bases. Germline CDR1 is MNHEY and CDR2 is SMNVEV (reference sequence). CDR3 sequence: CASSLARQGLYEQYF. The CDR3 coding sequence is TGTGCCAGCAGTCTCGCCCGACAGGGGCTCTACGAGCAGTACTTC.

There are many counts of this clonotype. The rearrangement links TRBV12-3 or TRBV12-4 to TRBJ1-5; a possible D gene is TRBD1 (6 bases). The CDR3 totals 16 residues. V was pared by 8 bases and J by 1 base, with 18 bases between. Here the CDR3 DNA reads TGTGCCAGCGGGGGGCAGGCCTTAGGGAGCAATCAGCCCCAGCATTTT. Amino acids: CASGGQALGSNQPQHF.

This clonotype was counted a few times. V gene TRBV20-1 combines with J gene TRBJ2-1, with D perhaps given as TRBD1 or TRBD2 (5 bases each). CDR3 length equals 14 residues. V lost 5 bases to trimming and J lost 6 bases, with 17 bases between them. Germline lookup yields CDR1 DFQATT and CDR2 SNEGSKA (reference sequence). CDR3 in amino acids: CSAPDSARGNEQFF. The CDR3 DNA follows: TGCAGTGCTCCGGACTCGGCAAGGGGCAATGAGCAGTTCTTC.

This clonotype has ten or more counts. The chain joins TRBV27 to TRBJ2-2; D is uncertain. This CDR3 has 12 residues. Germline values: CDR1 MNHEY, CDR2 SMNVEV (reference sequence). Trimming shortened V by 2 bases and J by 7 bases, and 5 bases separated the two germline ends. Written as DNA, the CDR3 is TGTGCCAGCAGTTTACTGGGCGGGGAGCTGTTTTTT. Translated, it gives CASSLLGGELFF.

This clonotype was counted many times. The V and J genes are TRBV12-3 or TRBV12-4 and TRBJ1-6; D unclear. V was shortened by 9 bases and J by 8 bases, with 11 bases between the two germline ends. This CDR3 is built from 12 residues. The CDR3 bases are TGTGCCAGTTCCCATTGGCATTCACCCCTCCACTTT. It translates to CASSHWHSPLHF.

V gene TRBV30 combines with J gene TRBJ2-7; D call uncertain. Germline V gives CDR1 GTSNPN, CDR2 SVGIG (reference sequence). The CDR3 extends over 12 amino acids. V lost 0 bases to trimming and J lost 2 bases, with 5 bases between them. For the CDR3, the DNA is TGTGCCTGGAGTGTACGGGCCTACGAGCAGTACTTC. It specifies CAWSVRAYEQYF.

This clonotype was counted once. The V gene is TRBV2, the J gene TRBJ1-2; 7 bases line up with TRBD1. V gave up 7 bases and J gave up 3 bases; unmatched junction bases: 5. Germline CDR1 is SNHLY and CDR2 is FYNNEI. The length of the CDR3 is 13 residues. CDR3 residues: CASIGGADYGYTF. CDR3 in DNA: TGTGCCAGCATAGGGGGCGCAGACTATGGCTACACCTTC. The variable domain in full, with the rest retrieved from reference TRBV2 and TRBJ1-2, is EPEVTQTPSHQVTQMGQEVILRCVPISNHLYFYWYRQILGQKVEFLVSFYNNEISEKSEIFDDQFSVERPDGSNFTLKIRSTKLEDSAMYFCASIGGADYGYTFGSGTRLTVV.

The table lists this clonotype with a few counts. The rearrangement uses TRBV5-1 and TRBJ2-1, with D perhaps matching TRBD1 (5 bases). The CDR3 sequence is 15 residues long. Germline V gene lookup returns CDR1 SGHRS and CDR2 YFSETQ. Trimming removed 4 bases from V and 0 bases from J, with 11 bases in between. CDR3 DNA: TGCGCCAGCAGCCCGGCGGACATCTCCTACAATGAGCAGTTCTTC. This encodes CASSPADISYNEQFF.

In its sample, this clonotype was seen a few times. The chain is built from TRBV3-1 and TRBJ2-3; 8 bases agree with TRBD2. CDR3 size: 17 residues. The trim removed 4 bases at V and 3 bases at J, leaving 12 bases unmatched. Per the germline V gene, CDR1 is LGHDT and CDR2 is YNNKEL (reference sequence). CDR3 amino acids: CASSLYPGGMATDTQYF. In DNA form, the CDR3 reads TGTGCCAGCAGCCTTTATCCGGGAGGGATGGCAACAGATACGCAGTATTTT.

On this clonotype: A junction boundary mismatches the germline segment, possibly from a read error. This chain joins TRBV7-7 and TRBJ2-5, with 9 bases fitting TRBD1. The CDR3 spans 14 residues. In germline, CDR1 is SSHAT, CDR2 FNYEAQ (reference sequence). For the CDR3, the DNA is TGTGCTAGCAGCGCCGGACAGGGGAAGGAGACCCAGTACTTC. Translating it yields CASSAGQGKETQYF.

The chain is built from TRBV6-5 and TRBJ2-1; the match to TRBD2 covers 7 bases. Germline lookup yields CDR1 MNHEY and CDR2 SVGAGI. J lost 10 bases, V lost 4 bases, and 10 bases had no gene match. This CDR3 is 14 amino acids long. The CDR3 DNA is TGTGCCAGCAGTTCAACGACACTAGCGACAGAGCAGTTCTTC. Its protein is CASSSTTLATEQFF.

This clonotype was observed a few times. A read error may explain this, as a much larger clone is one base away. The rearrangement uses TRBV30 and TRBJ1-1; D is unclear. The CDR3 extends over 11 amino acids. CDR1 GTSNPN and CDR2 SVGIG come from the germline V gene (reference sequence). Here the CDR3 reads CVWSWGTEAFF. The CDR3 DNA follows: TGTGTCTGGAGTTGGGGAACTGAAGCTTTCTTT.

This clonotype was recorded once. The CDR3 protein is CASRRAMASEQYF. The CDR3 coding sequence is TGTGCCAGCAGGCGGGCAATGGCCTCCGAGCAGTACTTC. V gene TRBV6-1 combines with J gene TRBJ2-7, with D perhaps TRBD2 (5 bases). Per the germline V gene, CDR1 is MNHNS and CDR2 is SASEGT. Trimming shortened V by 6 bases and J by 6 bases, and 15 bases separated the two germline ends. There are 13 residues in the CDR3.

The rearrangement joins TRBV25-1 to TRBJ1-1, with D unclear. The V and J ends lost 6 bases and 5 bases respectively, with 22 bases between them. Germline V CDR1 and CDR2: MGHDK, SYGVNS. CDR3 size: 16 residues. The CDR3 DNA follows: TGTGCCAGCAGCAAGGGTTGGGAAAGGTCGACTACTGAAGCTTTCTTT. It specifies CASSKGWERSTTEAFF.

This clonotype was picked up many times. The chain has TRBV6-5 and TRBJ2-7; D ambiguous. The germline CDR1 and CDR2 sequences are MNHEY and SVGAGI. V was clipped by 0 bases and J by 3 bases, with 6 bases between them. The CDR3 loop spans 13 amino acids. The CDR3 DNA is TGTGCCAGCAGTTACTCAGTGGACTACGAGCAGTACTTC. Translation: CASSYSVDYEQYF.

This clonotype showed up many times. The chain uses TRBV7-8 and TRBJ2-6; the D gene is possibly TRBD1 (6 bases). Germline V CDR1 and CDR2: SGHVS, FQNEAQ. The CDR3 spans 20 residues. V lost 6 bases and J lost 0, with 24 bases in between. The CDR3 DNA follows: TGTGCCAGCAGTTATGTGGGGGCGGACAGTTCTTTCTCTGGGGCCAACGTCCTGACTTTC. Its protein is CASSYVGADSSFSGANVLTF.

CDR3 region: CASGGRYTGELFF. The CDR3 DNA reads TGTGCTAGTGGCGGACGGTACACCGGGGAGCTGTTTTTT. This chain joins TRBV12-5 and TRBJ2-2; D is undetermined. Germline V lookup: CDR1 LGHNT, CDR2 FRNRAP. CDR3 size: 13 residues. V was cut by 6 bases and J by 3 bases, with 8 bases left in between.

This clonotype was counted ten times or more. This chain uses TRBV4-3 with TRBJ2-1; 7 bases match TRBD2. This CDR3 comprises 14 residues. Germline V gives CDR1 LGHNA, CDR2 YSLEER. Losses at the gene ends were 1 base for V and 5 bases for J; bases not matched to a gene: 2. CDR3 bases: TGCGCCAGCAGCCAAGCGGGAGGTAACAATGAGCAGTTCTTC. Its translation is CASSQAGGNNEQFF.

This clonotype was counted at least ten times. This chain connects TRBV29-1 to TRBJ2-3, with TRBD1 as a possible D gene (6 bases). Trimming took 4 bases from V and 1 from J, leaving 15 bases between them. This CDR3 has 15 amino acids. Per germline, CDR1 SQVTM and CDR2 ANQGSEA. In nucleotides, the CDR3 is TGCAGCGTTGGGAAAGGGGGTGGTGGCACAGATACGCAGTATTTT. Translation: CSVGKGGGGTDTQYF.

Details on this clonotype: The junction departs from germline at one end; a sequencing error may be responsible. CDR3 nucleotides: TGTGCCAGCAGATTAGGCGGGCAGGGGAACACTGAAGCTTTCTTT. It translates to CASRLGGQGNTEAFF. The genes are TRBV12-3 or TRBV12-4 and TRBJ1-1, with D possibly being TRBD1 (5 bases). The CDR3 sequence is 15 residues long.

The chain recombines TRBV6-1 with TRBJ2-7; the match to TRBD1 covers 7 bases. V dropped 7 bases and J dropped 3; count of bases not matched to a gene: 6. CDR1 is MNHNS and CDR2 is SASEGT in the germline V gene. The CDR3 consists of 13 residues. This CDR3 reads CASTRDRFYEQYF. CDR3 sequence (DNA): TGTGCCAGCACCAGGGACAGATTCTACGAGCAGTACTTC.